These 28 T cell receptor beta chains were sequenced from one sample in a study of control samples from healthy donors and cancer patients. Assay: immunoSEQ multiplex PCR; the TCRdb copy retains only in-frame clones and omits some. There are roughly 160,000 clones in the sample; about 90% occur only once, and 4% to 6% lies in the top ten. Sequencing was carried out using blood. These receptors all come from a woman aged 25 to 39 in good health.

This rearrangement joins TRBV2 to TRBJ2-3; no clear D gene. The CDR3 consists of 12 residues. The germline V gene has CDR1 SNHLY and CDR2 FYNNEI. The germline V and J ends were trimmed by 6 bases and 6 bases, with 10 bases remaining between them. Here the CDR3 DNA reads TGTGCCAGCAGAGTTAACACGGATACGCAGTATTTT. Protein sequence: CASRVNTDTQYF.

V gene TRBV12-3 or TRBV12-4 combines with J gene TRBJ2-1, with 7 nucleotides matching TRBD2. Losses at the gene ends were 5 bases for V and 9 bases for J; bases not matched to a gene: 4. The CDR3 sequence is 12 residues long. This CDR3 reads CASSTSSGEQFF. CDR3 nucleotides: TGTGCCAGCAGTACATCTAGCGGTGAGCAGTTCTTC.

The genes are TRBV6-5 and TRBJ1-4; D is perhaps TRBD1 (5 bases). V shed 6 bases and J shed 5 bases, with 10 bases lying between them. The CDR3 loop spans 13 amino acids. Looked up from germline, CDR1 is MNHEY and CDR2 is SVGAGI. CDR3 nucleotide sequence: TGTGCCAGCAGGCGACAGCAAAATGAAAAACTGTTTTTT. This sequence encodes CASRRQQNEKLFF.

The CDR3 here is CASSHRDSPLHF. The CDR3 bases are TGTGCCAGCAGCCACAGGGATTCACCCCTCCACTTT. This chain uses TRBV9 with TRBJ1-6; weak D call: TRBD1 (6 bases). The CDR3 length is 12 residues. Germline CDR1 SGDLS, CDR2 YYNGEE. The V and J ends lost 4 bases and 8 bases respectively, with 7 bases between them. Using reference TRBV9 and TRBJ1-6 for the parts outside the CDR3, the full variable domain is DSGVTQTPKHLITATGQRVTLRCSPRSGDLSVYWYQQSLDQGLQFLIQYYNGEERAKGNILERFSAQQFPDLHSELNLSSLELGDSALYFCASSHRDSPLHFGNGTRLTVT.

This clone showed up just once. The genes are TRBV29-1 and TRBJ1-1; TRBD1 matches 10 bases. After removal of 5 bases from V and 8 bases from J, the junction contained 8 bases not matched to a gene. Germline V gene sequence: CDR1 SQVTM, CDR2 ANQGSEA. The CDR3 is made up of 13 amino acids. This CDR3 reads CSVRRTGGREAFF. CDR3 DNA: TGCAGCGTTAGGAGGACAGGGGGTCGGGAAGCTTTCTTT.

The V call is TRBV11-2, the J call TRBJ2-2; 7 bases line up with TRBD2. The V segment lost 1 base and the J segment 7 bases; nucleotides outside the gene matches: 6. The length of the CDR3 is 15 residues. Looked up from germline, CDR1 is SGHAT and CDR2 is FQNNGV. The CDR3 nucleotides read TGTGCCAGCAGCTTAGTTGCGGGAGCGTACGGGGAGCTGTTTTTT. Its protein product is CASSLVAGAYGELFF. Drawing the rest from reference TRBV11-2 and TRBJ2-2, the complete variable domain is EAGVAQSPRYKIIEKRQSVAFWCNPISGHATLYWYQQILGQGPKLLIQFQNNGVVDDSQLPKDRFSAERLKGVDSTLKIQPAKLEDSAVYLCASSLVAGAYGELFFGEGSRLTVL.

This rearrangement joins TRBV7-2 to TRBJ1-2, with 12 bases that match TRBD1. Trimming removed 2 bases from V and 8 bases from J; junction bases left unmatched: 15. The CDR3 is 18 residues long. The germline CDR1 and CDR2 sequences are SGHTA and FQGNSA. CDR3 protein: CASSLTFRGTGGGGGYTF. CDR3 bases: TGTGCCAGCAGCTTAACTTTCCGCGGGACAGGGGGCGGAGGGGGCTACACCTTC.

The chain employs TRBV10-3 and TRBJ2-7; TRBD1 might be the D (6 bases). This CDR3 spans 13 amino acids. Germline V gene lookup returns CDR1 ENHRY and CDR2 SYGVKD. The V end lost 7 bases, the J end lost 0 bases, and 10 bases lay between the germline ends. The CDR3 sequence: CAITKDSSYEQYF. The CDR3 DNA sequence: TGTGCCATCACCAAGGACAGCTCCTACGAGCAGTACTTC.

The gene calls are TRBV2 and TRBJ1-1, with D unclear. The germline gives CDR1 SNHLY, CDR2 FYNNEI. V lost 8 bases and J 5 bases, leaving 9 bases between the germline ends. This CDR3 has 11 amino acids. In DNA form, the CDR3 reads TGTGCCAGCGGGCCCTTGACTGAAGCTTTCTTT. Translating gives CASGPLTEAFF.

The chain has TRBV5-4 and TRBJ1-4, with D maybe TRBD1 (5 bases). The CDR3 consists of 14 residues. Per the germline V gene, CDR1 is SGHNT and CDR2 is YYREEE (reference sequence). Trimming removed 3 bases at V and 8 bases at J, with 14 bases between. In DNA form, the CDR3 reads TGTGCCAGCAGCTCTCAGGGACTACAGGAAAAACTGTTTTTT. Protein: CASSSQGLQEKLFF.

The chain employs TRBV4-1 and TRBJ2-3; D is unresolved. This CDR3 has 15 residues. Germline V gene lookup returns CDR1 MGHRA and CDR2 YSYEKL. V was pared by 1 base and J by 0 bases, with 8 bases between. The CDR3 coding sequence is TGCGCCAGCAGCCAAGGGACGGCAAGCACAGATACGCAGTATTTT. This gives the protein CASSQGTASTDTQYF.

This chain uses TRBV11-2 with TRBJ2-1, with 15 bases that match TRBD2. The CDR3 totals 15 residues. Trimming took 6 bases from V and 10 from J; bases not matched to a gene: 7. The germline V gene has CDR1 SGHAT and CDR2 FQNNGV. For the CDR3, the DNA is TGTGCCAGCAGGTCCGGGACTAGCGGGAGGCAGGAGCAGTTCTTC. Its protein is CASRSGTSGRQEQFF.

This chain joins TRBV2 and TRBJ1-2; TRBD1 matches 7 bases. The V and J ends lost 6 bases and 2 bases, in that order; junction bases with no gene match: 9. This CDR3 has 15 residues. CDR1 and CDR2 (germline): SNHLY, FYNNEI. CDR3 in DNA: TGTGCCAGCAGCGTGGGACAGATAGGGAACTATGGCTACACCTTC. Translated: CASSVGQIGNYGYTF.

The chain links TRBV19 to TRBJ1-1; D gene ambiguous. Germline V gives CDR1 LNHDA, CDR2 SQIVND (reference sequence). V lost 6 bases and J lost 0, with 5 bases in between. This CDR3 contains 12 residues. Here the CDR3 DNA reads TGTGCCAGTAGATTGATGAACACTGAAGCTTTCTTT. Translation gives CASRLMNTEAFF.

About this clone: Other DNA variants within this sample encode the same CDR3. The V gene is TRBV3-1 (or the pseudogene TRBV3-2), the J gene TRBJ1-1; no firm D call. This CDR3 is built from 13 residues. Germline CDR1 is LGHDT and CDR2 is YNNKEL (reference sequence). Trimming left V 1 base short and J 4 bases short, with 7 bases between. The CDR3 DNA is TGTGCCAGCAGCCAAGGTCTGGGCACTGAAGCTTTCTTT. It yields the protein CASSQGLGTEAFF.

The chain uses TRBV11-2 and TRBJ2-5; 7 nucleotides line up with TRBD1. CDR3 size: 14 residues. Per the germline V gene, CDR1 is SGHAT and CDR2 is FQNNGV. J lost 5 bases, V lost 3 bases, and 6 bases had no gene match. The CDR3 DNA reads as TGTGCCAGCAGCTTGTCAGGGGGTCCGGAGACCCAGTACTTC. Protein product: CASSLSGGPETQYF. The entire variable domain, with the rest obtained from reference TRBV11-2 and TRBJ2-5, is as follows: EAGVAQSPRYKIIEKRQSVAFWCNPISGHATLYWYQQILGQGPKLLIQFQNNGVVDDSQLPKDRFSAERLKGVDSTLKIQPAKLEDSAVYLCASSLSGGPETQYFGPGTRLLVL.

This chain connects TRBV5-1 to TRBJ2-3, with 8 bases aligning to TRBD2. The CDR3 runs to 16 residues. The V and J ends lost 5 bases and 4 bases, in that order; junction bases with no gene match: 12. Germline CDR1 reads SGHRS; CDR2 reads YFSETQ. The CDR3 here is CASRISDGAGADTQYF. CDR3 in DNA: TGCGCCAGCAGGATATCGGATGGAGCGGGAGCAGATACGCAGTATTTT.

Note on this clone: Other DNA sequences in the sample encode the same CDR3. The chain joins TRBV14 to TRBJ2-3; D is ambiguous. The V gene lost 1 base and the J gene lost 2 bases, with 7 bases spanning the gap. The CDR3 runs 14 residues. CDR1 and CDR2 from the germline V gene are SGHDN and FVKESK. In DNA form, the CDR3 reads TGTGCCAGCAGCCAAGGTGGGCCCACAGATACGCAGTATTTT. It codes for CASSQGGPTDTQYF.

This chain joins TRBV24-1 and TRBJ2-4; possibly TRBD2 for D (6 bases). The CDR3 loop spans 14 amino acids. V was cut by 3 bases and J by 7 bases, with 12 bases left in between. Germline loops: CDR1 KGHDR, CDR2 SFDVKD. CDR3 protein: CATSDPGGSNIQYF. The CDR3 region has the DNA TGTGCCACCAGTGATCCAGGAGGGTCGAACATTCAGTACTTC.

The chain combines TRBV2 with TRBJ1-1; perhaps TRBD1 as D (5 bases). Trimming took off 4 bases at V and 5 bases at J, with 14 bases between the two ends. The CDR3 spans 14 residues. CDR1 and CDR2 (germline): SNHLY, FYNNEI. The CDR3: CASSGRVGGTEAFF. Written as DNA, the CDR3 is TGTGCCAGCAGTGGCCGGGTGGGGGGTACTGAAGCTTTCTTT.

This clone came up a few times. The chain joins TRBV24-1 to TRBJ1-5; 7 nucleotides line up with TRBD1. CDR1 KGHDR and CDR2 SFDVKD come from the germline V gene. The CDR3 covers 16 residues. The V segment lost 1 base and the J segment 4 bases; nucleotides outside the gene matches: 6. The CDR3 nucleotides read TGTGCCACCAGTGATTTAACAGGGGACGCTAATCAGCCCCAGCATTTT. Encoded protein: CATSDLTGDANQPQHF.

The rearrangement joins TRBV9 to TRBJ1-1; a weak D match, TRBD1 (5 bases). Germline V CDR1 and CDR2: SGDLS, YYNGEE. This CDR3 spans 13 amino acids. With 4 bases removed from V and 5 bases from J, the gap between germline ends came to 12 bases. The CDR3 sequence: CASSPRGFTEAFF. CDR3 DNA sequence: TGTGCCAGCAGCCCTAGGGGCTTTACTGAAGCTTTCTTT. Looking up the rest from reference TRBV9 and TRBJ1-1 gives the full variable domain: DSGVTQTPKHLITATGQRVTLRCSPRSGDLSVYWYQQSLDQGLQFLIQYYNGEERAKGNILERFSAQQFPDLHSELNLSSLELGDSALYFCASSPRGFTEAFFGQGTRLTVV.

The chain combines TRBV5-6 with TRBJ2-5, with 8 nucleotides matching TRBD1. CDR1 and CDR2 from the germline V gene are SGHDT and YYEEEE. This CDR3 spans 13 amino acids. Trimming at V came to 2 bases and at J to 4 bases, leaving 1 base not matched to a gene. CDR3 protein: CASSFQGAETQYF. CDR3 nucleotide sequence: TGTGCCAGCAGCTTTCAGGGGGCAGAGACCCAGTACTTC.

This chain connects TRBV7-8 to TRBJ1-4; maybe TRBD1 (6 bases). Per the germline V gene, CDR1 is SGHVS and CDR2 is FQNEAQ. V lost 2 bases and J 5 bases, leaving 15 bases between the germline ends. The CDR3 covers 16 residues. CDR3 DNA: TGTGCCAGCAGCTTATTCGGTACAGGGAGAAATGAAAAACTGTTTTTT. Residues: CASSLFGTGRNEKLFF.

V usage is TRBV6-6 and J usage is TRBJ1-6; D not certain. V was shortened by 8 bases and J by 11 bases, with 16 bases between the two germline ends. Germline V gives CDR1 MNHNY, CDR2 SVGAGI (reference sequence). The CDR3 spans 13 residues. The chain's CDR3 is CASAGREQAPLHF. CDR3 in DNA: TGTGCCAGCGCAGGACGGGAGCAGGCACCCCTCCACTTT.

The genes are TRBV19 and TRBJ1-5; D not resolved. Looked up from germline, CDR1 is LNHDA and CDR2 is SQIVND (reference sequence). Trimming took 10 bases from V and 0 from J, leaving 10 bases between them. CDR3 length: 13 amino acids. The CDR3 loop reads CATSPNSNQPQHF. CDR3 nucleotide sequence: TGTGCCACCTCTCCTAATAGCAATCAGCCCCAGCATTTT.

The rearrangement uses TRBV18 and TRBJ2-3; possibly TRBD2 for D (6 bases). The V gene's germline CDR1 is KGHSH and CDR2 LQKENI. V dropped 6 bases and J dropped 0 bases, with 7 bases sitting between them. There are 13 residues in the CDR3. The CDR3 DNA reads TGTGCCAGCTCCCGGGAGAGCACAGATACGCAGTATTTT. It codes for CASSRESTDTQYF.

V gene TRBV5-6 combines with J gene TRBJ1-1; no firm D call. The V gene's germline CDR1 is SGHDT and CDR2 YYEEEE. The length of the CDR3 is 14 residues. The V gene lost 0 bases and the J gene lost 1 base, with 7 bases spanning the gap. The CDR3 region has the DNA TGTGCCAGCAGCTTGGCCCCCGGGAACACTGAAGCTTTCTTT. Translation: CASSLAPGNTEAFF.